These 3 T cell receptor beta chains were sequenced from one sample in a study of Graves' ophthalmopathy and Graves' hyperthyroidism. Using RNA transcripts, the TCR beta CDR3 regions were amplified. First-round RT-PCR with HTBI primers preceded a second-round multiplex PCR. In TCRdb, the multiplex PCR reads were re-called with MiXCR into one record per CDR3 protein. This sample has almost 750,000 distinct CDR3 sequences, with 40% found just once. The material sequenced was peripheral blood. The source is an adult man with Graves' ophthalmopathy.

In this sample, this clonotype turned up many times. The gene calls are TRBV24-1 and TRBJ1-2, with D uncertain. Germline V CDR1 and CDR2: KGHDR, SFDVKD. V was trimmed by 10 bases and J by 6 bases, leaving 14 bases between them. The CDR3 is 12 residues long. The CDR3, as DNA: TGTGCCACAGGTCAACCCTCGGATGGCTACACCTTC. Protein: CATGQPSDGYTF.

In DNA, the CDR3 is TGTGCCAGCAGCCATGCAGCCGGGACAGGGGTTGCTTTCTTT. Protein: CASSHAAGTGVAFF. This chain joins TRBV9 and TRBJ1-1, with TRBD1 matching 10 bases. There are 14 residues in the CDR3. Germline lookup yields CDR1 SGDLS and CDR2 YYNGEE. V gave up 4 bases and J gave up 11 bases; unmatched junction bases: 11.

The CDR3 protein is CASSQVLRGTSNQPQHF. CDR3 nucleotide sequence: TGCGCCAGCAGCCAAGTTTTGCGGGGGACTAGCAATCAGCCCCAGCATTTT. V usage is TRBV4-1 and J usage is TRBJ1-5; perhaps TRBD1 as D (5 bases). Trimming took off 1 base at V and 0 bases at J, with 13 bases between the two ends. The germline CDR1 and CDR2 sequences are MGHRA and YSYEKL. This CDR3 spans 17 amino acids.